The 24 T cell receptor beta chains in this list originate from one sample, sequenced in a study of T cell repertoires in cytomegalovirus infection (dated by TCRdb to about 2019). Sequencing relied on an Illumina HiSeq 1500. TCRdb reprocessed the public reads (quality trimming at Q25 with fastp, clone calling with MiXCR) and kept in-frame beta chains. Entries are consolidated by CDR3 protein sequence, retaining the most common genes and DNA. The sample table lists 300,000 to 400,000 distinct CDR3 sequences, roughly 20% of them with a count of one. Around 10% of the sample is taken by the ten largest. Sequencing used PBMCs. The receptors shown here come from a human donor in good health (CMV status not recorded). Some clones in this sample may be carry-over from other donors' samples.

In its sample, this clonotype was seen a few times. DNA of the CDR3: TGTGCCAGCAGCCAAGGGGTGGGCAGCTACGAGCAGTACTTC. It is translated as CASSQGVGSYEQYF. The rearrangement uses TRBV14 and TRBJ2-7; D ambiguous. The CDR3 covers 14 residues. Germline values: CDR1 SGHDN, CDR2 FVKESK. V was trimmed by 1 base and J by 3 bases, leaving 10 bases between them.

This CDR3 reads CASSGPEGNIQYF. The DNA for the CDR3 is TGTGCCAGCAGTGGCCCCGAGGGAAACATTCAGTACTTC. V and J are TRBV12-3 or TRBV12-4 and TRBJ2-4, with D tentatively TRBD2 (5 bases). V was trimmed by 5 bases and J by 6 bases, leaving 11 bases between them. This CDR3 is 13 amino acids long.

The chain combines TRBV7-1 with TRBJ1-1; D is unresolved. TRBV7-1 is given ORF status, its function remaining uncertain. CDR3 size: 8 residues. V was clipped by 6 bases and J by 9 bases, with 2 bases between them. CDR3 coding DNA: TGTGCCAGCAGTCAAGCTTTCTTT. This sequence encodes CASSQAFF.

The rearrangement joins TRBV2 to TRBJ2-1; possibly TRBD1 for D (6 bases). In germline, CDR1 is SNHLY, CDR2 FYNNEI. The CDR3 totals 14 residues. Trimming left V 3 bases short and J 6 bases short, with 12 bases between. CDR3 coding DNA: TGTGCCAGCAGTGAGGATGGGGGCCTCAATGAGCAGTTCTTC. It is translated as CASSEDGGLNEQFF.

Concerning this clonotype: The junction shows a germline mismatch at one end, possibly a read error. The V call is TRBV19, the J call TRBJ2-1; D not certain. The CDR3 length is 15 residues. Germline V gives CDR1 LNHDA, CDR2 SQIVND (reference sequence). CDR3 amino acids: CASSTQTSLYTEQFF. The CDR3, as DNA: TGTGCCAGTAGTACTCAAACCTCCCTTTACACTGAGCAGTTCTTC.

This clonotype was seen ten or more times. The genes are TRBV6-1 and TRBJ1-4; D remains ambiguous. The CDR3 sequence is 16 residues long. The V gene lost 5 bases and the J gene lost 5 bases, with 18 bases spanning the gap. Per the germline V gene, CDR1 is MNHNS and CDR2 is SASEGT. The CDR3 sequence: CASSSFHRVENEKLFF. CDR3 nucleotide sequence: TGTGCCAGCAGTTCCTTCCACAGAGTAGAGAATGAAAAACTGTTTTTT.

For this clonotype: A clone one base away is much larger, so this may be a read error. This rearrangement joins TRBV7-2 to TRBJ2-1, with D hard to call. Germline CDR1 reads SGHTA; CDR2 reads FQGNSA. Trimming cost V 5 bases and J 0 bases, with 20 bases left between them. The CDR3 length is 18 residues. The CDR3 is CASSRPRLDSPSYNEQFF. CDR3 nucleotides: TGTGCCAGCAGCCGACCCCGCCTCGACTCCCCCTCCTACAATGAGCAGTTCTTC.

This clonotype was observed a few times. This sequence joins TRBV29-1 and TRBJ1-1, with unresolved D. CDR1 is SQVTM and CDR2 is ANQGSEA in the germline V gene. The CDR3 extends over 13 amino acids. V shed 6 bases and J shed 4 bases, with 15 bases lying between them. The CDR3 loop is CSVRTVGGTEAFF. CDR3 nucleotides: TGCAGCGTGAGGACTGTGGGAGGCACTGAAGCTTTCTTT.

The rearrangement joins TRBV6-6 to TRBJ1-5; 7 bases map to TRBD1. CDR3 size: 12 residues. V dropped 7 bases and J dropped 5; count of bases not matched to a gene: 2. The V gene's germline CDR1 is MNHNY and CDR2 SVGAGI (reference sequence). CDR3 sequence reads: CASTRGDQPQHF. In DNA form, the CDR3 reads TGTGCCAGCACCAGGGGGGATCAGCCCCAGCATTTT.

This clonotype appeared many times. The chain employs TRBV7-2 and TRBJ2-3; D may be TRBD2 (5 bases). Germline lookup yields CDR1 SGHTA and CDR2 FQGNSA. This CDR3 has 14 amino acids. V was clipped by 5 bases and J by 6 bases, with 15 bases between them. The CDR3 region has the DNA TGTGCCAGCAGCGGTGGAGGAGCCCGCGATACGCAGTATTTT. Its protein product is CASSGGGARDTQYF.

This clonotype occurred a few times. This sequence joins TRBV20-1 and TRBJ2-5, with D possibly TRBD2 on 6 matching bases. From germline, CDR1 is DFQATT and CDR2 SNEGSKA (reference sequence). V was clipped by 3 bases and J by 1 base, with 9 bases between them. The CDR3 totals 13 residues. The CDR3 sequence: CSARKLAQETQYF. The CDR3 DNA reads TGCAGTGCTAGGAAACTAGCCCAAGAGACCCAGTACTTC.

V is TRBV7-8 and J is TRBJ2-1; 7 bases are a match to TRBD1. From germline, CDR1 is SGHVS and CDR2 FQNEAQ. The CDR3 spans 12 residues. The J segment lost 14 bases and the V segment lost 4 bases, leaving 8 bases of the junction unmatched. CDR3 amino acids: CASSSYRDRKFF. The CDR3 DNA is TGTGCCAGCAGCTCCTACCGGGACAGAAAGTTCTTC.

The genes are TRBV4-1 and TRBJ1-1; D unresolved. Trimming removed 0 bases from V and 0 bases from J, with 11 bases in between. The CDR3 extends over 16 amino acids. Germline CDR1 is MGHRA and CDR2 is YSYEKL. CDR3 amino acids: CASSQEERALNTEAFF. Written as DNA, the CDR3 is TGCGCCAGCAGCCAAGAAGAGAGGGCCCTGAACACTGAAGCTTTCTTT.

This clonotype was seen repeatedly, ten times or more. The chain employs TRBV7-9 and TRBJ2-3; possibly TRBD2 for D (6 bases). The germline gives CDR1 SEHNR, CDR2 FQNEAQ (reference sequence). This CDR3 is built from 13 residues. V was cut by 5 bases and J by 12 bases, with 18 bases left in between. The CDR3, as DNA: TGTGCCAGCAGCCCCGGGCGGGGCAGCACCCAGTATTTT. Protein: CASSPGRGSTQYF.

This chain joins TRBV20-1 and TRBJ2-1; TRBD2 matches 9 bases. The J segment lost 9 bases and the V segment lost 3 bases, leaving 9 bases of the junction unmatched. Germline-derived CDR1 and CDR2 are DFQATT and SNEGSKA (reference sequence). This CDR3 is built from 14 residues. CDR3 DNA: TGCAGTGCTAGGATTAGCGGGGGATTCAGTGAGCAGTTCTTC. It translates to CSARISGGFSEQFF.

As for this clonotype: This could be a read error, since a much larger clone is one nucleotide away. The V call is TRBV7-2, the J call TRBJ1-1, with 11 bases lining up with TRBD1. The trim removed 7 bases at V and 8 bases at J, leaving 9 bases unmatched. This CDR3 comprises 14 residues. Germline V gives CDR1 SGHTA, CDR2 FQGNSA. The CDR3 spells CASIGQGALGEAFF. The CDR3 nucleotides are TGTGCCAGCATCGGACAGGGGGCCTTGGGGGAAGCTTTCTTT.

This clonotype was seen a handful of times. This chain joins TRBV12-3 or TRBV12-4 and TRBJ2-3; D is perhaps TRBD2 (6 bases). The CDR3 loop spans 13 amino acids. The V end lost 5 bases, the J end lost 6 bases, and 12 bases lay between the germline ends. The CDR3 spells CASSQILADTQYF. The CDR3 region has the DNA TGTGCCAGCAGTCAGATACTAGCCGATACGCAGTATTTT.

This rearrangement joins TRBV7-9 to TRBJ2-6, with a possible D match to TRBD1 (6 bases). Germline loops: CDR1 SEHNR, CDR2 FQNEAQ (reference sequence). Trimming removed 5 bases from V and 0 bases from J, with 14 bases in between. The CDR3 is made up of 17 amino acids. For the CDR3, the DNA is TGTGCCAGCAGCCCTGACAGGATCCTCTCTGGGGCCAACGTCCTGACTTTC. Its translation: CASSPDRILSGANVLTF. Complete variable domain (other parts from reference TRBV7-9 and TRBJ2-6): DTGVSQNPRHKITKRGQNVTFRCDPISEHNRLYWYRQTLGQGPEFLTYFQNEAQLEKSRLLSDRFSAERPKGSFSTLEIQRTEQGDSAMYLCASSPDRILSGANVLTFGAGSRLTVL.

The genes are TRBV5-1 and TRBJ1-6; D not certain. With 0 bases removed from V and 7 bases from J, the gap between germline ends came to 11 bases. This CDR3 spans 15 amino acids. Per the germline V gene, CDR1 is SGHRS and CDR2 is YFSETQ. As DNA, the CDR3 is TGCGCCAGCAGCTTGGACAGTCCTTGGAATTCACCCCTCCACTTT. Its translation is CASSLDSPWNSPLHF.

The chain combines TRBV6-6 with TRBJ2-1; TRBD2 agrees at 16 bases. Per the germline V gene, CDR1 is MNHNY and CDR2 is SVGAGI (reference sequence). This CDR3 has 15 residues. V shed 6 bases, J shed 9 bases, and the junction held 5 bases outside the gene matches. CDR3 amino acids: CASSRGTSGGGEQFF. As DNA, the CDR3 is TGTGCCAGCAGCCGCGGGACTAGCGGGGGGGGTGAGCAGTTCTTC.

The CDR3 DNA reads as TGTGCCAGCAGTTACTCGAGAGAAAAACTGTTTTTT. The encoded protein is CASSYSREKLFF. This rearrangement joins TRBV6-2 or TRBV6-3 to TRBJ1-4; D remains unclear. Germline V gene data show CDR1 as MNHEY and CDR2 as SVGEGT. The CDR3 sequence is 12 residues long. The V end lost 0 bases, the J end lost 8 bases, and 4 bases lay between the germline ends.

The genes are TRBV28 and TRBJ2-7; 8 nucleotides agree with TRBD1. Germline V lookup: CDR1 MDHEN, CDR2 SYDVKM. This CDR3 is built from 15 residues. The trim removed 3 bases at V and 7 bases at J, leaving 11 bases unmatched. DNA of the CDR3: TGTGCCAGCAGTTTGCCACACAGGACAGGGCGAGAGCAGTACTTC. Amino acids: CASSLPHRTGREQYF.

This clonotype was seen ten or more times. The chain recombines TRBV12-3 or TRBV12-4 with TRBJ2-1, with TRBD2 matching over 13 bases. V was pared by 1 base and J by 6 bases, with 3 bases of the junction left unmatched. This CDR3 has 16 residues. The CDR3 spells CASSLGGLAGSNEQFF. CDR3 nucleotide sequence: TGTGCCAGCAGTTTAGGGGGACTAGCGGGGTCCAATGAGCAGTTCTTC.

V gene TRBV10-3 combines with J gene TRBJ2-1; TRBD2 might be the D (7 bases). Per the germline V gene, CDR1 is ENHRY and CDR2 is SYGVKD. Trimming left V 11 bases short and J 7 bases short, with 18 bases between. CDR3 length equals 13 residues. The DNA of the CDR3 is TGTGCCTCACAGGGCCTAGCGGAGAATGAGCAGTTCTTC. Its translation: CASQGLAENEQFF.